This T cell receptor (beta chain) stems from a study of T-cell reconstitution after alpha-beta-depleted transplantation in children. Researchers prepared the TCRbeta library using unique molecular identifiers, the study reports. One entry per CDR3 protein, called by TCRdb with MiXCR from the PCR reads. The table lists about 540,000 distinct CDR3 sequences, around 17% of them singletons. Germline V lookup: CDR1 DFQATT, CDR2 SNEGSKA (reference sequence). The CDR3 loop spans 13 amino acids. The V end lost 4 bases, the J end lost 5 bases, and 14 bases lay between the germline ends. The input for sequencing was PBMCs from the stem cell graft donor, taken from the stem cell graft. This chain joins TRBV20-1 and TRBJ2-5; unclear D gene. The clonotype comes from a human donor who donated a stem cell graft to a child with acute lymphoblastic leukemia. DNA for the CDR3: TGCAGTGCTACCTCTACCCGTACGGAGACCCAGTACTTC. This translates into CSATSTRTETQYF.